These 16 T cell receptor beta chains share one sample of origin, sequenced in a study of OX40 agonist ivuxolimab in advanced cancers. Clones were sequenced by immunoSEQ multiplex PCR, and TCRdb holds only the in-frame ones, with some missing. In the table there are under 80,000 clones, about 90% of which are singletons. This specimen consisted of CD4+ or CD8+ T cells sorted from blood, obtained in a trial of the OX40 agonist ivuxolimab. The origin of the receptors is an adult with an advanced solid tumor such as melanoma, head and neck, liver or kidney cancer.

A remark on this clone: Germline is not matched at one junction end, which may reflect a read error. V is TRBV7-7 and J is TRBJ1-1, with a tentative D call TRBD1 (5 bases). CDR3 length: 13 amino acids. Germline lookup yields CDR1 SSHAT and CDR2 FNYEAQ (reference sequence). The CDR3 DNA follows: TGTGCTAGCAGCGCAGGACAGAACACTGAAGCTTTCTTT. Protein: CASSAGQNTEAFF. The full variable domain, rest sourced from reference TRBV7-7 and TRBJ1-1, is GAGVSQSPRYKVTKRGQDVTLRCDPISSHATLYWYQQALGQGPEFLTYFNYEAQPDKSGLPSDRFSAERPEGSISTLTIQRTEQRDSAMYRCASSAGQNTEAFFGQGTRLTVV.

The rearrangement joins TRBV7-3 to TRBJ2-3, with D unresolved. Germline CDR1 SGHTA, CDR2 FQGTGA. CDR3 size: 13 residues. Trimming pared 3 bases from V and 10 bases from J, leaving 14 bases between. The CDR3 loop reads CASSFGETSPQYF. The DNA of the CDR3 is TGTGCCAGCAGCTTTGGAGAGACCAGCCCGCAGTATTTT.

The chain couples TRBV4-1 to TRBJ1-2; D is unresolved. This CDR3 comprises 14 residues. Trimming cost V 0 bases and J 7 bases, with 12 bases left between them. Germline values: CDR1 MGHRA, CDR2 YSYEKL. This CDR3 reads CASSQEDLRGGYTF. CDR3 coding DNA: TGCGCCAGCAGCCAAGAAGACCTAAGAGGTGGCTACACCTTC.

J is TRBJ2-3 and V is TRBV5-1; 8 bases line up with TRBD1. The germline V gene encodes CDR1 SGHRS and CDR2 YFSETQ. The ends lost 7 bases at V and 4 bases at J; junction bases unmatched: 11. The CDR3 runs 15 residues. CDR3 region: CASDPGQGGADTQYF. The DNA for the CDR3 is TGCGCCAGCGACCCCGGACAGGGCGGGGCAGATACGCAGTATTTT.

The rearrangement links TRBV6-5 to TRBJ1-2; 7 positions agree with TRBD1. J gave up 6 bases and V 6 bases, and 10 bases lay outside the gene matches. The germline CDR1 and CDR2 sequences are MNHEY and SVGAGI. The CDR3 loop spans 14 amino acids. CDR3: CASREMGGQHGYTF. The CDR3 DNA reads TGTGCCAGCAGAGAAATGGGGGGACAGCATGGCTACACCTTC.

The V and J genes are TRBV30 and TRBJ1-3, with a weak D call TRBD1 (5 bases). The CDR3 totals 14 residues. Germline assignment: CDR1 GTSNPN and CDR2 SVGIG (reference sequence). V lost 0 bases to trimming and J lost 2 bases, with 8 bases between them. The CDR3 bases are TGTGCCTGGAGTGTAGGAGGGGCTGGAAACACCATATATTTT. Protein sequence: CAWSVGGAGNTIYF.

CDR3 region: CASSQDRASGGTRTDTQYF. DNA of the CDR3: TGCGCCAGCAGCCAAGATCGGGCTAGCGGGGGTACCCGCACAGATACGCAGTATTTT. The chain combines TRBV4-1 with TRBJ2-3, with 10 positions matching TRBD2. There are 19 residues in the CDR3. Germline CDR1 is MGHRA and CDR2 is YSYEKL. The V gene end was trimmed by 0 bases and the J gene end by 1 base; junction bases not matched to a gene: 10.

The rearrangement links TRBV27 to TRBJ1-1; possibly TRBD1 for D (5 bases). The germline V gene encodes CDR1 MNHEY and CDR2 SMNVEV (reference sequence). Trimming took 7 bases from V and 4 from J, leaving 16 bases between them. The CDR3 loop spans 14 amino acids. The CDR3 nucleotides read TGTGCCAGCACCCCAGGCGGGGGGGTCACTGAAGCTTTCTTT. Translating gives CASTPGGGVTEAFF.

V is TRBV13 and J is TRBJ2-1; TRBD2 aligns across 7 bases. This CDR3 comprises 14 residues. V was clipped by 5 bases and J by 8 bases; unmatched bases: 9. Germline CDR1 reads PRHDT; CDR2 reads FYEKMQ (reference sequence). CDR3 coding DNA: TGTGCCAGCAGCCCACGAGGTGGGGGGGATGAGCAGTTCTTC. Its protein is CASSPRGGGDEQFF. The variable domain in full, completed from reference TRBV13 and TRBJ2-1, reads AAGVIQSPRHLIKEKRETATLKCYPIPRHDTVYWYQQGPGQDPQFLISFYEKMQSDKGSIPDRFSAQQFSDYHSELNMSSLELGDSALYFCASSPRGGGDEQFFGPGTRLTVL.

The chain has TRBV30 and TRBJ1-2; maybe TRBD1 (6 bases). V lost 7 bases, J lost 4 bases, and 13 bases lay in between. The CDR3 is 12 residues long. CDR1 is GTSNPN and CDR2 is SVGIG in the germline V gene (reference sequence). Written as DNA, the CDR3 is TGTGCCTCCTCGGCAGGGGTCTATGGCTACACCTTC. Translated: CASSAGVYGYTF.

The chain is built from TRBV30 and TRBJ1-6; D ambiguous. This CDR3 region has 13 residues. V shed 1 base and J shed 6 bases, with 7 bases lying between them. CDR1 GTSNPN and CDR2 SVGIG come from the germline V gene (reference sequence). The CDR3 protein is CAWSASSNSPLHF. Here the CDR3 DNA reads TGTGCCTGGAGTGCCTCCAGTAATTCACCCCTCCACTTT.

The chain has TRBV2 and TRBJ2-6, with D possibly matching TRBD1 (6 bases). This CDR3 has 15 residues. V was pared by 3 bases and J by 4 bases, with 10 bases between. Germline lookup yields CDR1 SNHLY and CDR2 FYNNEI. Written as DNA, the CDR3 is TGTGCCAGCAGTGACGGGACAATCGGGGCCAACGTCCTGACTTTC. Translating gives CASSDGTIGANVLTF. The variable domain in full, completed from reference TRBV2 and TRBJ2-6, reads EPEVTQTPSHQVTQMGQEVILRCVPISNHLYFYWYRQILGQKVEFLVSFYNNEISEKSEIFDDQFSVERPDGSNFTLKIRSTKLEDSAMYFCASSDGTIGANVLTFGAGSRLTVL.

V gene TRBV9 combines with J gene TRBJ2-5; TRBD2 matches 8 bases. This CDR3 contains 13 residues. Per the germline V gene, CDR1 is SGDLS and CDR2 is YYNGEE. V shed 4 bases, J shed 5 bases, and the junction held 4 bases outside the gene matches. Written as DNA, the CDR3 is TGTGCCAGCAGCCCCCGCGGGGGGGAGACCCAGTACTTC. Its translation: CASSPRGGETQYF.

V gene TRBV4-1 combines with J gene TRBJ2-5; D gene unclear. The CDR3 covers 15 residues. Germline V gene data show CDR1 as MGHRA and CDR2 as YSYEKL. V was trimmed by 3 bases and J by 4 bases, leaving 15 bases between them. The CDR3 here is CASSHRYGGGETQYF. The CDR3 DNA is TGCGCCAGCAGCCACCGATACGGCGGCGGAGAGACCCAGTACTTC.

The chain recombines TRBV27 with TRBJ2-7; D uncertain. The ends were cut back, 6 bases at V and 3 bases at J, with 15 bases in the middle. The CDR3 extends over 14 amino acids. The germline CDR1 and CDR2 sequences are MNHEY and SMNVEV (reference sequence). The CDR3 DNA reads as TGTGCCAGCAGGCGCAGGACGGACCTCTACGAGCAGTACTTC. Translation: CASRRRTDLYEQYF.

The chain couples TRBV5-6 to TRBJ2-5; 11 nucleotides line up with TRBD2. Germline CDR1 reads SGHDT; CDR2 reads YYEEEE. The length of the CDR3 is 18 residues. The J segment lost 4 bases and the V segment lost 0 bases, leaving 11 bases of the junction unmatched. The CDR3 DNA sequence: TGTGCCAGCAGCTTGGAACAGTTAGCGGGAGGGCGGGGAGAGACCCAGTACTTC. Protein product: CASSLEQLAGGRGETQYF. Variable domain in full (rest from reference TRBV5-6 and TRBJ2-5): DAGVTQSPTHLIKTRGQQVTLRCSPKSGHDTVSWYQQALGQGPQFIFQYYEEEERQRGNFPDRFSGHQFPNYSSELNVNALLLGDSALYLCASSLEQLAGGRGETQYFGPGTRLLVL.